These 19 T cell receptor beta chains came from one sample sequenced in a study of Ad26.COV2.S vaccination and SARS-CoV-2 variants. Profiled with immunoSEQ multiplex PCR; TCRdb holds only in-frame clones, not every one. This repertoire shows under 400,000 clones, roughly 84% found once; its top ten account for around 3.5%. Treatment here: around 19 received Ad26.COV2.S at low or high dose, single or two shots; several received placebo; per-sample allocation not given. Samples were taken on day 63 after the first vaccine or placebo injection. Specimen: peripheral blood, collected in a trial of Ad26.COV2.S vaccine versus placebo. These receptors originate from a person between 18 and 65 years old who received the Ad26.COV2.S COVID-19 vaccine or a placebo.

V gene TRBV30 combines with J gene TRBJ1-5; maybe TRBD1 (6 bases). This CDR3 region has 13 residues. The germline V and J ends were trimmed by 4 bases and 6 bases, with 13 bases remaining between them. Germline values: CDR1 GTSNPN, CDR2 SVGIG (reference sequence). The CDR3 DNA follows: TGTGCCTGGACGAGGGGGGCCCGTCAGCCCCAGCATTTT. Protein product: CAWTRGARQPQHF.

The rearrangement joins TRBV7-2 to TRBJ2-2; unclear D gene. Germline V gene data show CDR1 as SGHTA and CDR2 as FQGNSA. This CDR3 is built from 15 residues. The ends were cut back, 3 bases at V and 2 bases at J, with 10 bases in the middle. The CDR3 protein is CASSLRAFNTGELFF. DNA of the CDR3: TGTGCCAGCAGCTTGAGAGCTTTTAACACCGGGGAGCTGTTTTTT.

The chain is built from TRBV4-3 and TRBJ1-2; tentative D call: TRBD1 (6 bases). This CDR3 has 13 residues. From germline, CDR1 is LGHNA and CDR2 YSLEER. Trimming took 0 bases from V and 10 from J, leaving 12 bases between them. The CDR3 sequence is CASSQDLRDNYTF. The CDR3 DNA reads as TGCGCCAGCAGCCAAGATTTGCGGGACAACTACACCTTC.

The genes are TRBV30 and TRBJ1-2; D remains unclear. Germline CDR1 GTSNPN, CDR2 SVGIG (reference sequence). Between the trimmed V and J ends, which lost 0 bases and 4 bases, there was a span of 18 bases. The CDR3 consists of 16 residues. CDR3 nucleotide sequence: TGTGCCTGGAGTGTGCGTTTACAGCAGTCCCTCTATGGCTACACCTTC. Protein product: CAWSVRLQQSLYGYTF.

The rearrangement uses TRBV3-1 (or the pseudogene TRBV3-2) and TRBJ2-1, with D perhaps matching TRBD1 or TRBD2 (6 bases each). Germline V gives CDR1 LGHDT, CDR2 YNNKEL (reference sequence). CDR3 length: 14 amino acids. Trimming took off 0 bases at V and 8 bases at J, with 11 bases between the two ends. The CDR3 DNA is TGTGCCAGCAGCCAAGATACGGGGGCGTATGAGCAGTTCTTC. It translates to CASSQDTGAYEQFF.

This chain uses TRBV7-2 with TRBJ1-1, with 8 bases lining up with TRBD1. The trim removed 1 base at V and 0 bases at J, leaving 1 base unmatched. The CDR3 runs 15 residues. Germline V gene sequence: CDR1 SGHTA, CDR2 FQGNSA. CDR3 protein: CASSLGTGLNTEAFF. In nucleotides, the CDR3 is TGTGCCAGCAGCTTAGGGACAGGGTTGAACACTGAAGCTTTCTTT.

This chain joins TRBV12-5 and TRBJ1-1; no clear D. The germline gives CDR1 LGHNT, CDR2 FRNRAP. This CDR3 contains 14 residues. V was pared by 0 bases and J by 4 bases, with 9 bases between. The CDR3 DNA reads as TGTGCTAGTGGTTTGGTATACAATCCCACTGAAGCTTTCTTT. This sequence encodes CASGLVYNPTEAFF. The full variable domain, completed using reference TRBV12-5 and TRBJ1-1, is DARVTQTPRHKVTEMGQEVTMRCQPILGHNTVFWYRQTMMQGLELLAYFRNRAPLDDSGMPKDRFSAEMPDATLATLKIQPSEPRDSAVYFCASGLVYNPTEAFFGQGTRLTVV.

This chain connects TRBV7-3 to TRBJ1-1, with 8 bases identical to TRBD1. The trim removed 0 bases at V and 5 bases at J, leaving 8 bases unmatched. The CDR3 is 16 residues long. The V gene's germline CDR1 is SGHTA and CDR2 FQGTGA. The CDR3 nucleotides read TGTGCCAGCAGCTTAACGGGAAGGACAGGGAGGACTGAAGCTTTCTTT. It translates to CASSLTGRTGRTEAFF.

V usage is TRBV11-2 and J usage is TRBJ1-1; 9 nucleotides agree with TRBD1. Germline values: CDR1 SGHAT, CDR2 FQNNGV. Germline trimming cut 1 base from V and 5 bases from J; bases unmatched to any gene: 8. The CDR3 is 16 residues long. The CDR3 spells CASSLAWGTGSTEAFF. CDR3 bases: TGTGCCAGCAGCTTAGCCTGGGGGACAGGGAGTACTGAAGCTTTCTTT.

The genes are TRBV12-3 or TRBV12-4 and TRBJ2-2; tentative D call: TRBD1 (6 bases). V lost 6 bases and J 6 bases, leaving 11 bases between the germline ends. This CDR3 region has 13 residues. CDR3 nucleotide sequence: TGTGCCAGCAGCCAACAGGGACCCGGGGAGCTGTTTTTT. This encodes CASSQQGPGELFF.

V gene TRBV5-1 combines with J gene TRBJ2-1; D is unclear. CDR3 size: 17 residues. V lost 0 bases, J lost 1 base, and 14 bases lay in between. The germline CDR1 and CDR2 sequences are SGHRS and YFSETQ. The DNA for the CDR3 is TGCGCCAGCAGCTTGGCCCCCGTTGGGTCGTCCTACAATGAGCAGTTCTTC. Translated: CASSLAPVGSSYNEQFF.

J is TRBJ1-2 and V is TRBV10-1, with D uncertain. Trimming took off 3 bases at V and 5 bases at J, with 13 bases between the two ends. The CDR3 totals 14 residues. Germline CDR1 reads WNHNN; CDR2 reads SYGVQD (reference sequence). The CDR3 is CASSDEGRSYGYTF. The CDR3 bases are TGCGCCAGCAGTGACGAGGGCAGGAGTTATGGCTACACCTTC.

This chain links TRBV19 with TRBJ2-1, with 8 bases identical to TRBD2. This CDR3 contains 17 residues. V lost 1 base, J lost 3 bases, and 8 bases stayed unmatched. Germline-derived CDR1 and CDR2 are LNHDA and SQIVND (reference sequence). DNA of the CDR3: TGTGCCAGTAGTATAGTCGGAGCGGGGGCCATCTACAATGAGCAGTTCTTC. Protein sequence: CASSIVGAGAIYNEQFF.

This clone was found once. V and J are TRBV6-6 and TRBJ1-5; D remains unclear. The CDR3 runs 15 residues. With 2 bases removed from V and 2 bases from J, the gap between germline ends came to 10 bases. Per germline, CDR1 MNHNY and CDR2 SVGAGI (reference sequence). CDR3 sequence reads: CASSYTYVGNQPQHF. Here the CDR3 DNA reads TGTGCCAGCAGTTACACGTATGTTGGCAATCAGCCCCAGCATTTT.

This chain links TRBV6-6 with TRBJ2-5; 7 bases line up with TRBD1. J lost 1 base, V lost 5 bases, and 4 bases had no gene match. The CDR3 is made up of 14 amino acids. Germline lookup yields CDR1 MNHNY and CDR2 SVGAGI (reference sequence). CDR3 amino acids: CASSTWTGQETQYF. CDR3 in DNA: TGTGCCAGCAGTACCTGGACAGGCCAAGAGACCCAGTACTTC.

This CDR3 reads CASSIPNEQFF. DNA for the CDR3: TGTGCCAGTAGTATCCCCAATGAGCAGTTCTTC. The chain uses TRBV19 and TRBJ2-1; D remains unclear. Deletions cut 3 bases from V and 6 bases from J, with 3 bases between. The CDR3 extends over 11 amino acids. Looked up from germline, CDR1 is LNHDA and CDR2 is SQIVND (reference sequence).

This clone was seen once. The V gene is TRBV7-2, the J gene TRBJ1-2; 8 positions match TRBD1. This CDR3 has 14 residues. The V gene's germline CDR1 is SGHTA and CDR2 FQGNSA. Trimming at V came to 5 bases and at J to 5 bases, leaving 7 bases not matched to a gene. CDR3 in DNA: TGTGCCAGCAGCCCTGAACAGGGGGGGTATGGCTACACCTTC. Its translation is CASSPEQGGYGYTF.

This chain connects TRBV30 to TRBJ1-5; the D is unclear. The CDR3 runs to 12 residues. Germline lookup yields CDR1 GTSNPN and CDR2 SVGIG (reference sequence). V was pared by 1 base and J by 4 bases, with 5 bases between. CDR3 residues: CAWSGLNQPQHF. For the CDR3, the DNA is TGTGCCTGGAGTGGACTAAATCAGCCCCAGCATTTT.

The genes are TRBV30 and TRBJ1-2; maybe TRBD1 (6 bases). Looked up from germline, CDR1 is GTSNPN and CDR2 is SVGIG (reference sequence). This CDR3 is 13 amino acids long. V was pared by 7 bases and J by 6 bases, with 18 bases between. The CDR3, as DNA: TGTGCCTCCTTCCGAGGGGGATTGAATGGCTACACCTTC. Residues: CASFRGGLNGYTF.